The T cell receptor beta chain under discussion was sequenced for a study of shared clonotypes between healthy human individuals. Libraries were prepared by immunoSEQ multiplex PCR; TCRdb keeps only in-frame clonotypes and omits some of them. The sample holds 2 million to 3 million clones, approximately 90% seen once. Donation came from healthy HIV-negative adults that had no recent acute infections or vaccinations. Only Caucasian adults living in Nashville, Tennessee made up the donor group. This CDR3 has 16 residues. The germline V and J ends were trimmed by 3 bases and 1 base, with 13 bases remaining between them. Germline CDR1 is MNHNS and CDR2 is SASEGT.

The material sequenced was naive CD4+ T cells sorted from blood. The subset was: CD45RA+ positively selected. The rearrangement joins TRBV6-1 to TRBJ1-5, with D unclear. This TCR was sampled from a young man in good health. CDR3 DNA: TGTGCCAGCAGTGATCCAGGACCGATGAGCAATCAGCCCCAGCATTTT. Its protein product is CASSDPGPMSNQPQHF.